Reported below is one TCR beta chain. After removal of 0 bases from V and 2 bases from J, the junction contained 5 bases not matched to a gene. This CDR3 region has 16 residues. Germline V gives CDR1 SGHRS, CDR2 YFSETQ. This record comes from a study of cytomegalovirus exposure and HLA in healthy donors. It was with 60 Vbeta and 13 Jbeta primers that the PCR ran. Assay: immunoSEQ multiplex PCR; the TCRdb copy retains only in-frame clones and omits some. The repertoire holds 150,000 to 180,000 clones, with over 65% as singletons. Sequencing was performed on PBMCs. The sequence was collected from a woman aged 40 to 55 in good health and CMV-seronegative. The chain is built from TRBV5-1 and TRBJ1-3; 7 nucleotides line up with TRBD1. The chain's CDR3 is CASSLAPTGTGNTIYF. The CDR3 nucleotides are TGCGCCAGCAGCTTGGCCCCGACAGGGACTGGAAACACCATATATTTT.